This T cell receptor beta chain was sequenced during a study of T cells in Graves' hyperthyroidism and ophthalmopathy. Concerning this clonotype: What it binds is not known.

From RNA transcripts, TCR beta CDR3 regions were amplified. TCR CDR3 underwent first-round RT-PCR with the HTBI primer set. TCRdb re-analysed the multiplex PCR reads in MiXCR, keeping a single row per CDR3 protein. The repertoire holds about 410,000 distinct CDR3 sequences, about 14% seen once, with roughly 21% in the top ten. Whole-study findings and limits: A 13 V-J signature model discriminated ophthalmopathy versus stable hyperthyroidism.

J lost 3 bases, V lost 5 bases, and 2 bases had no gene match. From germline, CDR1 is MNHEY and CDR2 SMNVEV (reference sequence). This CDR3 spans 13 amino acids. The origin of this receptor is a woman between 25 and 40 years old with Graves' ophthalmopathy. The sequencing input was blood. The chain uses TRBV27 and TRBJ2-5; TRBD2 aligns across 8 bases. DNA for the CDR3: TGTGCCAGCAGTAGTAGCGGGGAAGAGACCCAGTACTTC. It is translated as CASSSSGEETQYF.